One sample yielded the 28 T cell receptor beta chains listed below, sequenced in a study of blood T cell repertoires in COVID-19. The table came from immunoSEQ multiplex PCR; TCRdb's copy has only in-frame clones and leaves some out. The sample has about 220,000 clones, under 90% seen once. The sample taken for sequencing was peripheral blood. The receptors originated from a woman of 80 years or more with acute or convalescent COVID-19.

This clone showed up just once. V is TRBV27 and J is TRBJ1-2; 7 nucleotides agree with TRBD1. From germline, CDR1 is MNHEY and CDR2 SMNVEV (reference sequence). This CDR3 is 14 amino acids long. V dropped 4 bases and J dropped 0; count of bases not matched to a gene: 2. CDR3 amino acids: CASSSGTANYGYTF. Written as DNA, the CDR3 is TGTGCCAGCAGTTCCGGGACAGCTAACTATGGCTACACCTTC.

The CDR3 is CASSFGQGALGEQFF. As DNA, the CDR3 is TGTGCCAGCAGCTTCGGACAGGGGGCTCTCGGTGAGCAGTTCTTC. The genes are TRBV7-9 and TRBJ2-1; 11 positions match TRBD1. From germline, CDR1 is SEHNR and CDR2 FQNEAQ (reference sequence). This CDR3 region has 15 residues. J lost 9 bases, V lost 3 bases, and 7 bases had no gene match.

This clone was counted a single time. J is TRBJ1-2 and V is TRBV2; 11 bases agree with TRBD1. After removal of 6 bases from V and 4 bases from J, the junction contained 7 bases not matched to a gene. The CDR3 covers 15 residues. Germline CDR1 and CDR2: SNHLY and FYNNEI. CDR3 amino acids: CASSQAGQGGYGYTF. CDR3 DNA: TGTGCCAGCAGCCAAGCGGGACAGGGGGGCTATGGCTACACCTTC.

The chain uses TRBV12-3 or TRBV12-4 and TRBJ2-7; D gene uncertain. Trimming left V 8 bases short and J 3 bases short, with 14 bases between. This CDR3 is 13 amino acids long. CDR3 amino acids: CASYGRPRYEQYF. CDR3 DNA sequence: TGTGCCAGCTACGGCAGGCCCCGCTACGAGCAGTACTTC.

This clone was detected only a few times. The chain has TRBV6-5 and TRBJ1-2, with D perhaps matching TRBD1 (5 bases). This CDR3 contains 13 residues. Looked up from germline, CDR1 is MNHEY and CDR2 is SVGAGI. V lost 8 bases to trimming and J lost 2 bases, with 12 bases between them. CDR3 region: CASSREGNYGYTF. DNA of the CDR3: TGTGCCAGCTCCAGGGAGGGAAACTATGGCTACACCTTC.

This clone showed up just a few times. The chain carries TRBV3-1 (or the pseudogene TRBV3-2) and TRBJ2-7; 11 nucleotides agree with TRBD2. Unmatched junction bases numbered 9, after V lost 1 base and J lost 7 bases. CDR1 is LGHDT, CDR2 YNNKEL, per germline (reference sequence). This CDR3 has 16 residues. CDR3 protein: CASSQGLAGGPWEQYF. In DNA, the CDR3 is TGTGCCAGCAGCCAAGGGCTAGCGGGGGGACCTTGGGAGCAGTACTTC.

The V and J genes are TRBV28 and TRBJ2-1, with a possible D match to TRBD1 (5 bases). Germline CDR1 and CDR2: MDHEN and SYDVKM. V was cut by 5 bases and J by 2 bases, with 16 bases left in between. The CDR3 contains 16 residues. CDR3 sequence reads: CASSRGDGPPYNEQFF. CDR3 nucleotides: TGTGCCAGCAGTAGGGGCGACGGGCCCCCCTACAATGAGCAGTTCTTC.

This clone was detected only once. The V call is TRBV30, the J call TRBJ1-1; possible D gene TRBD1, 6 bases. Per the germline V gene, CDR1 is GTSNPN and CDR2 is SVGIG (reference sequence). This CDR3 region has 14 residues. The germline V and J ends were trimmed by 3 bases and 4 bases, with 15 bases remaining between them. Here the CDR3 reads CAWRLKGDLTEAFF. The CDR3 DNA reads as TGTGCCTGGAGACTTAAGGGGGATCTCACTGAAGCTTTCTTT. The entire variable domain, with the rest obtained from reference TRBV30 and TRBJ1-1, is as follows: SQTIHQWPATLVQPVGSPLSLECTVEGTSNPNLYWYRQAAGRGLQLLFYSVGIGQISSEVPQNLSASRPQDRQFILSSKKLLLSDSGFYLCAWRLKGDLTEAFFGQGTRLTVV.

This chain uses TRBV5-1 with TRBJ2-2; D is undetermined. This CDR3 has 14 amino acids. Germline V gene lookup returns CDR1 SGHRS and CDR2 YFSETQ. The V end was cut by 0 bases, the J end by 3 bases, with 6 bases between. CDR3 nucleotide sequence: TGCGCCAGCAGCTTGGCGGCGGACACCGGGGAGCTGTTTTTT. It yields the protein CASSLAADTGELFF. The full variable domain, with the rest looked up from reference TRBV5-1 and TRBJ2-2, is KAGVTQTPRYLIKTRGQQVTLSCSPISGHRSVSWYQQTPGQGLQFLFEYFSETQRNKGNFPGRFSGRQFSNSRSEMNVSTLELGDSALYLCASSLAADTGELFFGEGSRLTVL.

The chain carries TRBV5-1 and TRBJ1-1; 7 bases agree with TRBD1. V lost 4 bases, J lost 2 bases, and 5 bases stayed unmatched. Per germline, CDR1 SGHRS and CDR2 YFSETQ. The length of the CDR3 is 14 residues. The CDR3 region has the DNA TGCGCCAGCAGCCAGACAGGGACCAACACTGAAGCTTTCTTT. It yields the protein CASSQTGTNTEAFF.

The V gene is TRBV12-1, the J gene TRBJ1-1; the D call of TRBD1 is as the table states it, not checked on the DNA. TRBV12-1 is annotated as a pseudogene. The CDR3 is made up of 15 amino acids. Written as DNA, the CDR3 is TGTGCCAGCAGCTCTCCCACAGGGTTCTGGACTGAAGCTTTCTTT. Protein: CASSSPTGFWTEAFF.

This chain connects TRBV30 to TRBJ1-6; 10 bases are a match to TRBD1. This CDR3 contains 18 residues. CDR1 and CDR2 from the germline V gene are GTSNPN and SVGIG (reference sequence). The V gene end was trimmed by 5 bases and the J gene end by 7 bases; junction bases not matched to a gene: 17. The chain's CDR3 is CAWGMDRGSLGTNSPLHF. Written as DNA, the CDR3 is TGTGCCTGGGGTATGGACAGGGGGTCTCTCGGGACCAATTCACCCCTCCACTTT.

The rearrangement links TRBV18 to TRBJ1-6; 11 bases fit TRBD1. The CDR3 spans 15 residues. CDR1 KGHSH and CDR2 LQKENI come from the germline V gene. Trimming at V came to 2 bases and at J to 9 bases, leaving 3 bases not matched to a gene. CDR3 sequence: CASSPGTGGFSPLHF. Written as DNA, the CDR3 is TGTGCCAGCTCACCAGGGACAGGGGGTTTTTCACCCCTCCACTTT.

The chain carries TRBV29-1 and TRBJ2-7; 9 nucleotides match TRBD1. The CDR3 is 16 amino acids. Germline CDR1 SQVTM, CDR2 ANQGSEA. V shed 0 bases, J shed 6 bases, and the junction held 12 bases outside the gene matches. In DNA form, the CDR3 reads TGCAGCGTTGAAGATCGGAGAGGACAGGGGAGTCTCGAGCAGTACTTC. As protein: CSVEDRRGQGSLEQYF.

The chain joins TRBV5-5 to TRBJ1-2; D not certain. V was shortened by 4 bases and J by 5 bases, with 9 bases between the two germline ends. Looked up from germline, CDR1 is SGHKS and CDR2 is YYEKEE (reference sequence). This CDR3 comprises 12 residues. The CDR3 sequence is CASSLAGYGYTF. The CDR3 DNA reads TGTGCCAGCAGCCTTGCGGGGTATGGCTACACCTTC. Filled out from reference TRBV5-5 and TRBJ1-2, the complete variable domain reads DAGVTQSPTHLIKTRGQQVTLRCSPISGHKSVSWYQQVLGQGPQFIFQYYEKEERGRGNFPDRFSARQFPNYSSELNVNALLLGDSALYLCASSLAGYGYTFGSGTRLTVV.

The chain combines TRBV5-6 with TRBJ1-5; TRBD1 agrees at 9 bases. V lost 2 bases and J lost 7; bases outside the gene matches: 4. The CDR3 is made up of 14 amino acids. Germline V CDR1 and CDR2: SGHDT, YYEEEE. The DNA for the CDR3 is TGTGCCAGCAGCTTACAGGGGGCAGGGCAGCCCCAGCATTTT. Translated: CASSLQGAGQPQHF.

This chain uses TRBV27 with TRBJ2-7; 8 bases are shared with TRBD1. The length of the CDR3 is 14 residues. The ends lost 6 bases at V and 2 bases at J; junction bases unmatched: 6. CDR1 MNHEY and CDR2 SMNVEV come from the germline V gene (reference sequence). The CDR3 nucleotides are TGTGCCAGCAGACCGGGACAGGCCACCTACGAGCAGTACTTC. It yields the protein CASRPGQATYEQYF.

The genes are TRBV5-4 and TRBJ2-2; 16 positions match TRBD2. The CDR3 covers 18 residues. V was clipped by 1 base and J by 5 bases; unmatched bases: 5. Germline CDR1 and CDR2: SGHNT and YYREEE (reference sequence). CDR3 loop: CASSLPGLAGGQTGELFF. The CDR3 nucleotides read TGTGCCAGCAGCTTGCCGGGACTAGCGGGGGGGCAAACCGGGGAGCTGTTTTTT.

The chain uses TRBV6-2 or TRBV6-3 and TRBJ1-1; D may be TRBD1 (6 bases). Trimming left V 0 bases short and J 5 bases short, with 10 bases between. From germline, CDR1 is MNHEY and CDR2 SVGEGT. The CDR3 is made up of 14 amino acids. The chain's CDR3 is CASSYSGARTEAFF. DNA for the CDR3: TGTGCCAGCAGTTACTCGGGGGCGAGGACTGAAGCTTTCTTT.

V is TRBV18 and J is TRBJ2-3; the match to TRBD1 covers 9 bases. The CDR3 loop spans 17 amino acids. Germline loops: CDR1 KGHSH, CDR2 LQKENI. The junction had 9 bases not matched to a gene; V was cut back by 2 bases and J by 3 bases. CDR3 residues: CASSPSSTGGPTDTQYF. The CDR3 DNA sequence: TGTGCCAGCTCACCATCATCAACAGGGGGCCCAACAGATACGCAGTATTTT.

This clone was observed a single time. The chain combines TRBV7-8 with TRBJ2-3; 11 bases are shared with TRBD1. The CDR3 runs to 17 residues. V trimming: 4 bases; J trimming: 4 bases; junction bases outside the gene matches: 10. Germline V lookup: CDR1 SGHVS, CDR2 FQNEAQ. CDR3 loop: CASSWASGTGGSDTQYF. The CDR3 region has the DNA TGTGCCAGCAGCTGGGCCTCCGGGACAGGGGGTTCAGATACGCAGTATTTT.

The chain carries TRBV5-6 and TRBJ2-5; D perhaps matches TRBD2 (5 bases). This CDR3 spans 13 amino acids. Trimming removed 2 bases from V and 3 bases from J, with 8 bases in between. From germline, CDR1 is SGHDT and CDR2 YYEEEE. CDR3 in DNA: TGTGCCAGCAGCTTCGACGGGGAAGAGACCCAGTACTTC. It encodes CASSFDGEETQYF.

CDR3 coding DNA: TGTGCCAGCAGCCAAGAATATGGATGGCTAGCGGGGGGATCTGAGCAGTTCTTC. Amino acids: CASSQEYGWLAGGSEQFF. V and J are TRBV3-1 (or the pseudogene TRBV3-2) and TRBJ2-1; 11 bases match TRBD2. The germline V gene encodes CDR1 LGHDT and CDR2 YNNKEL (reference sequence). Germline trimming cut 0 bases from V and 9 bases from J; bases unmatched to any gene: 13. CDR3 length: 18 amino acids.

The chain is built from TRBV5-1 and TRBJ2-7; D is possibly TRBD1 (6 bases). V lost 2 bases to trimming and J lost 5 bases, with 14 bases between them. The CDR3 is 14 residues long. Germline-derived CDR1 and CDR2 are SGHRS and YFSETQ. The CDR3 DNA reads TGCGCCAGCAGCTTTGAAGGCAGGGGAGACGAGCAGTACTTC. Protein: CASSFEGRGDEQYF.

The chain combines TRBV30 with TRBJ2-2, with 9 bases identical to TRBD1. CDR1 and CDR2 (germline): GTSNPN, SVGIG (reference sequence). The CDR3 is 20 amino acids. V dropped 4 bases and J dropped 1; count of bases not matched to a gene: 19. This CDR3 is CAWTHVRGTGRLVNTGELFF. The CDR3 DNA reads as TGTGCCTGGACCCATGTCCGGGGGACAGGGCGGTTGGTGAACACCGGGGAGCTGTTTTTT.

This chain connects TRBV19 to TRBJ1-1; D may be TRBD1 (5 bases). Germline V CDR1 and CDR2: LNHDA, SQIVND (reference sequence). The length of the CDR3 is 14 residues. Trimming took off 7 bases at V and 2 bases at J, with 14 bases between the two ends. This CDR3 reads CASKGYRYNTEAFF. The CDR3 coding sequence is TGTGCCAGTAAGGGGTACCGTTACAACACTGAAGCTTTCTTT.

This clone was seen a single time. This chain connects TRBV10-3 to TRBJ2-3, with D perhaps matching TRBD1 (5 bases). Trimming removed 6 bases from V and 3 bases from J, with 10 bases in between. This CDR3 is 13 amino acids long. Germline V gene sequence: CDR1 ENHRY, CDR2 SYGVKD. CDR3 sequence reads: CAIRPTVTDTQYF. For the CDR3, the DNA is TGTGCCATCAGGCCGACAGTTACAGATACGCAGTATTTT.

V gene TRBV7-2 combines with J gene TRBJ2-2, with TRBD2 matching over 11 bases. The germline V gene encodes CDR1 SGHTA and CDR2 FQGNSA. The CDR3 totals 19 residues. Trimming removed 3 bases from V and 2 bases from J; junction bases left unmatched: 11. The CDR3 DNA reads as TGTGCCAGCAGCTTGGGGCGGCTAGCGGGGGGACCAAACACCGGGGAGCTGTTTTTT. Protein sequence: CASSLGRLAGGPNTGELFF. The full variable domain, with the rest looked up from reference TRBV7-2 and TRBJ2-2, is GAGVSQSPSNKVTEKGKDVELRCDPISGHTALYWYRQSLGQGLEFLIYFQGNSAPDKSGLPSDRFSAERTGGSVSTLTIQRTQQEDSAVYLCASSLGRLAGGPNTGELFFGEGSRLTVL.